The table lists the clone carrying this T cell receptor beta chain with a count of one. The target antigen is unknown. Approximately 10 milliliters was the volume of peripheral blood drawn from each donor. In germline, CDR1 is SGDLS, CDR2 YYNGEE. This CDR3 spans 14 amino acids. After removal of 4 bases from V and 11 bases from J, the junction contained 13 bases not matched to a gene. It was with a sample-barcoded 5' primer and a J-beta primer mix that a second PCR of roughly 6 to 12 cycles was run. Each cDNA was tagged by a template-switch adaptor containing 12 random nucleotides. TCRdb processed the 5' RACE reads anew with MiXCR; each CDR3 protein has one entry. The profile shows around 1,700,000 distinct CDR3 sequences, 28% of them singletons. The sample is drawn from a study of blood T cells in healthy people across ages. Study-wide findings and caveats: Diversity was higher, and naive CD4+ cells more numerous, in long-lived donors than in aged donors. Conclusively comparing naive with antigen-experienced cells was impossible with unsorted PBMCs.

Sequencing was carried out using blood. The receptor was derived from a young woman in good health. J is TRBJ2-5 and V is TRBV9; 8 nucleotides align to TRBD2. The CDR3 spells CASSTGAGVREQYF. The CDR3, as DNA: TGTGCCAGCAGCACGGGAGCGGGAGTAAGAGAGCAGTACTTC.